This TCR beta chain was recorded in a study of T cells after yellow fever vaccination. CDR3 length: 16 amino acids. V trimming: 4 bases; J trimming: 4 bases; junction bases outside the gene matches: 10. CDR1 is SGHDT and CDR2 is YYEEEE in the germline V gene. This clonotype was seen only a few times. Antigen unknown. General observations from the study: A small proportion of clonotypes was detected in both the CD4 and CD8 compartments. Post-booster samples contained most primary-vaccination clones (around 95% CD4, less than 90% CD8).

MiXCR, applied by TCRdb to the 5' RACE reads, yields one record per CDR3 protein. The data contain some 560,000 distinct CDR3 sequences, roughly 17% of them singletons. The genes are TRBV5-6 and TRBJ2-3; TRBD1 aligns across 9 bases. The TCR sequence derives from a man aged 18 to 35 who received the YFV17D yellow fever vaccine. Sequences were derived from PBMCs, sampled roughly 5 days after the first yellow fever vaccination. The CDR3 protein is CASSRTGTGYADTQYF. The DNA for the CDR3 is TGTGCCAGCAGCCGAACCGGGACAGGGTATGCAGATACGCAGTATTTT. The whole variable domain, remainder taken from reference TRBV5-6 and TRBJ2-3, is DAGVTQSPTHLIKTRGQQVTLRCSPKSGHDTVSWYQQALGQGPQFIFQYYEEEERQRGNFPDRFSGHQFPNYSSELNVNALLLGDSALYLCASSRTGTGYADTQYFGPGTRLTVL.